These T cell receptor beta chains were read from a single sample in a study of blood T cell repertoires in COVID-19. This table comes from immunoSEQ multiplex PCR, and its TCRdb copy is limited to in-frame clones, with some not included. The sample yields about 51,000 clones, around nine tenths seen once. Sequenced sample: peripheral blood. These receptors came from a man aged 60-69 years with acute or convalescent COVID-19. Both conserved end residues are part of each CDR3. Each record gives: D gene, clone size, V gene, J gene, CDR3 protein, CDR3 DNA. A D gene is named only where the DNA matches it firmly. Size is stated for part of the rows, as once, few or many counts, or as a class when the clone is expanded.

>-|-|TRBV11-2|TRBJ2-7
CASSLGSPEYYEQYF
TGTGCCAGCAGCTTAGGGTCCCCAGAATACTACGAGCAGTACTTC
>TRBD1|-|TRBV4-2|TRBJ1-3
CASRIQGRSSGNTIYF
TGTGCCAGCAGAATACAGGGGAGGAGCTCTGGAAACACCATATATTTT
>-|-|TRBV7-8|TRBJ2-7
CASSSQGVSYEQYF
TGTGCCAGCAGCTCCCAGGGTGTCTCCTACGAGCAGTACTTC
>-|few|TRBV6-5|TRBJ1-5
CASSTQGSGQPQHF
TGTGCCAGCAGTACCCAGGGGTCTGGGCAGCCCCAGCATTTT
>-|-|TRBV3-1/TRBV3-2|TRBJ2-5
CASSQGQWDQETQYF
TGTGCCAGCAGCCAAGGACAGTGGGACCAAGAGACCCAGTACTTC
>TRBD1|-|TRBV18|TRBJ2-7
CASSPGGTGAYEQYF
TGTGCCAGCTCACCAGGAGGGACAGGGGCCTACGAGCAGTACTTC
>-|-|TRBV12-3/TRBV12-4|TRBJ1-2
CASSLGGIYGYTF
TGTGCCAGCAGTTTAGGCGGAATCTATGGCTACACCTTC
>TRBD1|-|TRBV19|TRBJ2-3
CASSMDRVRDTQYF
TGTGCCAGTAGTATGGACAGGGTGAGAGATACGCAGTATTTT
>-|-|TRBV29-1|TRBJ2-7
CSVEGGTYEQYF
TGCAGCGTTGAAGGCGGGACCTACGAGCAGTACTTC
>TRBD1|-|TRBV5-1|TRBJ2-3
CASSIGQGGSTDTQYF
TGCGCCAGCAGCATCGGACAGGGCGGGAGCACAGATACGCAGTATTTT
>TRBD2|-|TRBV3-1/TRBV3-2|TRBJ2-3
CASSRQLARGTDTQYF
TGTGCCAGCAGCCGACAACTAGCGAGGGGCACAGATACGCAGTATTTT
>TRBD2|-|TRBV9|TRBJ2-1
CASSTGGPSGRNEQFF
TGTGCCAGCAGCACCGGCGGGCCTAGCGGACGCAATGAGCAGTTCTTC
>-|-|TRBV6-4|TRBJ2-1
CASSFGRDNEQFF
TGTGCCAGCAGTTTCGGCCGGGACAATGAGCAGTTCTTC
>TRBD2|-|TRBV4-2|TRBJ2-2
CASSQMAGGPGELFF
TGTGCCAGCAGCCAAATGGCGGGGGGCCCCGGGGAGCTGTTTTTT
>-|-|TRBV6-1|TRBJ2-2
CASSEELDSYTRELFF
TGTGCCAGCAGTGAAGAATTGGACAGCTACACCAGGGAGCTGTTTTTT
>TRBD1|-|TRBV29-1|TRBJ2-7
CSVGRDRGYEQYF
TGCAGCGTAGGCCGGGACAGGGGGTACGAGCAGTACTTC
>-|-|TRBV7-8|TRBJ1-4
CASSFKIGTRIEKLFF
TGTGCCAGCAGCTTTAAGATTGGGACAAGAATAGAAAAACTGTTTTTT
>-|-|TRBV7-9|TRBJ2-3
CASSGLTGTGNTDTQYF
TGTGCCAGCAGCGGGCTAACAGGGACGGGTAACACAGATACGCAGTATTTT
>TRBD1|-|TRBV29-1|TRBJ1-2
CSARQGRGYTF
TGCAGCGCCCGACAGGGTCGGGGCTACACCTTC
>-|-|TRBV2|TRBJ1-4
CASISSGWRTHEKLFF
TGTGCCAGCATATCATCGGGTTGGAGGACTCATGAAAAACTGTTTTTT
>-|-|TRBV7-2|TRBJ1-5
CASSLGQNQPQHF
TGTGCCAGCAGCTTGGGGCAGAATCAGCCCCAGCATTTT
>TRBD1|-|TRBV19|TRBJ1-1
CASSFRTGASLGEAFF
TGTGCCAGTAGTTTCCGGACAGGGGCGTCTTTGGGTGAAGCTTTCTTT
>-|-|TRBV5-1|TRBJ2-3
CASSTRLGGGTDTQYF
TGCGCCAGCAGCACCCGACTAGGAGGCGGCACAGATACGCAGTATTTT
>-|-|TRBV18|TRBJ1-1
CASSYSQGGNTEAFF
TGTGCCAGCTCCTACTCACAGGGTGGGAACACTGAAGCTTTCTTT
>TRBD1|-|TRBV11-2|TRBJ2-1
CASSLGRDRNSYNEQFF
TGTGCCAGCAGCTTAGGGCGGGACAGGAACTCCTACAATGAGCAGTTCTTC
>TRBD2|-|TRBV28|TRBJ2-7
CASSSGLAVAYEQYF
TGTGCCAGCAGTTCGGGACTAGCGGTTGCCTACGAGCAGTACTTC
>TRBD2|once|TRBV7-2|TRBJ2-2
CASPRGSGTSGELFF
TGTGCCAGCCCACGGGGTAGCGGGACGAGCGGGGAGCTGTTTTTT
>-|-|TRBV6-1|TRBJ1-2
CASSEGKPGQLNYGYTF
TGTGCCAGCAGTGAAGGAAAGCCGGGACAACTTAACTATGGCTACACCTTC
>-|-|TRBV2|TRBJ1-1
CASLLGENTEAFF
TGTGCCAGCCTGTTGGGAGAGAACACTGAAGCTTTCTTT
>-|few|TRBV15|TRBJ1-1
CATSRGHYTEAFF
TGTGCCACCAGCAGGGGACACTACACTGAAGCTTTCTTT
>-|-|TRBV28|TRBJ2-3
CASSLPSRRDTQYF
TGTGCCAGCAGTTTACCCAGTCGGAGAGATACGCAGTATTTT
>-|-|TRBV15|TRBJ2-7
CATSRGSQLRIEQYF
TGTGCCACCAGCAGAGGATCCCAACTACGGATCGAGCAGTACTTC
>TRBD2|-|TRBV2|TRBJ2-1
CASSDVRVSGSVNEQFF
TGTGCCAGCAGTGACGTTAGGGTTAGCGGGAGTGTCAATGAGCAGTTCTTC
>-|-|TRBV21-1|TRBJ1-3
CASSKVSQDGNTIYF
TGTGCCAGCAGCAAAGTTTCGCAGGATGGAAACACCATATATTTT
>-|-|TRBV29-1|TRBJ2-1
CSVSYGGPYNEQFF
TGCAGCGTTTCCTACGGGGGGCCCTACAATGAGCAGTTCTTC
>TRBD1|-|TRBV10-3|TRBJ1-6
CAISESAGGLHF
TGTGCCATCAGTGAGTCGGCAGGGGGCCTCCACTTT
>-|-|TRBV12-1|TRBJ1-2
CATQGVVHNYGYTF
TGTGCCACACAGGGGGTAGTCCATAACTATGGCTACACCTTC
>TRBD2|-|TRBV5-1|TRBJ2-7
CASSYKTSGGEQYF
TGCGCCAGCAGCTACAAGACTAGCGGAGGCGAGCAGTACTTC
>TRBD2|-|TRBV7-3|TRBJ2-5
CASSLLAGASRETQYF
TGTGCCAGCAGCTTACTAGCGGGGGCTAGTCGGGAGACCCAGTACTTC
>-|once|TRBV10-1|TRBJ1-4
CASFPRSELFF
TGCGCCAGCTTTCCACGGTCGGAACTGTTTTTT
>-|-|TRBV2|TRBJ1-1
CASSEGARGRTEAFF
TGTGCCAGCAGTGAAGGAGCAAGAGGGCGGACTGAAGCTTTCTTT
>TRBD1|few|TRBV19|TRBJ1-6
CASSGDRGAVYSPLHF
TGTGCCAGTAGTGGCGACAGGGGCGCCGTTTATTCACCCCTCCACTTT